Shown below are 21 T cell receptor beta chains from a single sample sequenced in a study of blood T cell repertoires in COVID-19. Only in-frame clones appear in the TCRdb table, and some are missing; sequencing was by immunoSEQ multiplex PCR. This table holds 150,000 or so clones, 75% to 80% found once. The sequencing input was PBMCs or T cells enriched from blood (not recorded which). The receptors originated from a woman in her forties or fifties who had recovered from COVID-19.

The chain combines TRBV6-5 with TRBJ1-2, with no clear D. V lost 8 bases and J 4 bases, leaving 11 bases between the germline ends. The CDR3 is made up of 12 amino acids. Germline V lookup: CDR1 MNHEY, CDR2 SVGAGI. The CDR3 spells CASGATGYGYTF. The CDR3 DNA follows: TGTGCCAGCGGAGCAACGGGCTATGGCTACACCTTC.

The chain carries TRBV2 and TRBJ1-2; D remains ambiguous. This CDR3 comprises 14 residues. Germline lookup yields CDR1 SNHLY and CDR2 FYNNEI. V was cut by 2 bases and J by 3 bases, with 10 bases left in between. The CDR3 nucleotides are TGTGCCAGCAGTGAATTGGGAGAGGACTATGGCTACACCTTC. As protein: CASSELGEDYGYTF.

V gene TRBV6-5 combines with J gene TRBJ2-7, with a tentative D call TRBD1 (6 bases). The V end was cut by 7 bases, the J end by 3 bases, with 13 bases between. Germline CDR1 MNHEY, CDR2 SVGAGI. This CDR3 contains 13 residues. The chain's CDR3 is CASKYGQSYEQYF. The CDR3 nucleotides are TGTGCCAGCAAATACGGACAGAGCTACGAGCAGTACTTC.

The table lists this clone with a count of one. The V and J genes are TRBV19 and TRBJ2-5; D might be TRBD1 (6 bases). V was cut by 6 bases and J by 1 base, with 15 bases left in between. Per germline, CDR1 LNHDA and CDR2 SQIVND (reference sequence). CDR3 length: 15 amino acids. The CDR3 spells CASSWGPGAQETQYF. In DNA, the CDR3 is TGTGCCAGTAGCTGGGGACCAGGGGCCCAAGAGACCCAGTACTTC.

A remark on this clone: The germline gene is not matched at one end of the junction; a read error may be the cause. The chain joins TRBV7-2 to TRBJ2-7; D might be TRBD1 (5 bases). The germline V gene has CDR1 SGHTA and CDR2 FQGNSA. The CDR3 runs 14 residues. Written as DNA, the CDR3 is TGTGCCAGCAGCTTGAGACAGTTCTCCAACGAGCAGTACTTC. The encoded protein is CASSLRQFSNEQYF. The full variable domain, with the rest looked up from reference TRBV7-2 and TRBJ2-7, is GAGVSQSPSNKVTEKGKDVELRCDPISGHTALYWYRQSLGQGLEFLIYFQGNSAPDKSGLPSDRFSAERTGGSVSTLTIQRTQQEDSAVYLCASSLRQFSNEQYFGPGTRLTVT.

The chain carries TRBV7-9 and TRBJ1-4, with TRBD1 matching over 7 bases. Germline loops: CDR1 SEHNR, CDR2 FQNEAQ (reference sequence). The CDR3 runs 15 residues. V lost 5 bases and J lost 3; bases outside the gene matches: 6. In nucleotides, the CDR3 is TGTGCCAGCAGCCCGCAGGGGGAGGCTAATGAAAAACTGTTTTTT. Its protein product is CASSPQGEANEKLFF. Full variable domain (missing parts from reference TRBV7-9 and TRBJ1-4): DTGVSQNPRHKITKRGQNVTFRCDPISEHNRLYWYRQTLGQGPEFLTYFQNEAQLEKSRLLSDRFSAERPKGSFSTLEIQRTEQGDSAMYLCASSPQGEANEKLFFGSGTQLSVL.

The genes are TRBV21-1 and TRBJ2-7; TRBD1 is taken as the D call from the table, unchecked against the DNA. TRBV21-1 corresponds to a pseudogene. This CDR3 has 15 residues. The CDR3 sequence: CASSATTGNSYEQYF. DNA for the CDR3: TGTGCCAGCAGCGCCACGACAGGGAACTCCTACGAGCAGTACTTC.

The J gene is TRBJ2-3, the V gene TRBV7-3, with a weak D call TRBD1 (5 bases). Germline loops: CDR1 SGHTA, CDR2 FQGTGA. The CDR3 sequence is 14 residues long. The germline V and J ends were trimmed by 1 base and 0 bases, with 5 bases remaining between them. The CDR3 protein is CASSLRGSTDTQYF. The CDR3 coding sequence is TGTGCCAGCAGCTTAAGGGGCAGCACAGATACGCAGTATTTT.

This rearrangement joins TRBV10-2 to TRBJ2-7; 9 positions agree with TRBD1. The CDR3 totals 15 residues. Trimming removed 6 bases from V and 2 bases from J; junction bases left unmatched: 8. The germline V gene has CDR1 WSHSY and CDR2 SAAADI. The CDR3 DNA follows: TGCGCCAGCAGCGACCGGGACAGGGTCGCCTACGAGCAGTACTTC. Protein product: CASSDRDRVAYEQYF.

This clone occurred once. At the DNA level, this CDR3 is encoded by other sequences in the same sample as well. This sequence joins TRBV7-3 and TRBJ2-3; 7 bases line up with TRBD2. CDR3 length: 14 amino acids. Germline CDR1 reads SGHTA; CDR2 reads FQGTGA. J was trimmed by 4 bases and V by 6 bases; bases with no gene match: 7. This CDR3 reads CASSSKGGADTQYF. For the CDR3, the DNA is TGTGCCAGCAGTTCAAAGGGAGGGGCAGATACGCAGTATTTT.

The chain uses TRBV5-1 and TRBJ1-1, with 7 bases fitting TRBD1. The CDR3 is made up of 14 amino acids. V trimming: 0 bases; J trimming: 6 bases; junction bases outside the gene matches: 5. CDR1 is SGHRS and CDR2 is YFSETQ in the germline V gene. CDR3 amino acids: CASSLDTGVSEAFF. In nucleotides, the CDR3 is TGCGCCAGCAGCTTGGACACAGGGGTGTCTGAAGCTTTCTTT.

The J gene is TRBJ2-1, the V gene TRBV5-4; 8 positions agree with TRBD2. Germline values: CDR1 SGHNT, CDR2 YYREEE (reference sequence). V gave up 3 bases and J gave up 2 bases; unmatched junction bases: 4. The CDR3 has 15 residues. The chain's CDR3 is CASSSLAGTYNEQFF. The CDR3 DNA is TGTGCCAGCAGCTCCTTAGCGGGGACCTACAATGAGCAGTTCTTC.

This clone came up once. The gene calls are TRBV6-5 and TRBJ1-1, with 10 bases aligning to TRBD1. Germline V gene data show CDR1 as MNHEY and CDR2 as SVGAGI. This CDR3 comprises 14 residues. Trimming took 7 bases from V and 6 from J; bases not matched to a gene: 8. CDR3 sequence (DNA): TGTGCCAGCATCCGGGGACAGGGGAGATCTGAAGCTTTCTTT. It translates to CASIRGQGRSEAFF.

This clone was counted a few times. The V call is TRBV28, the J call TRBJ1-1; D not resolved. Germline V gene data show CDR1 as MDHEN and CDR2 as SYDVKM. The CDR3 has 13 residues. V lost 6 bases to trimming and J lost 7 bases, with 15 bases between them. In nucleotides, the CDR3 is TGTGCCAGCAGACGTTGGTACGGAGATGAAGCTTTCTTT. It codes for CASRRWYGDEAFF.

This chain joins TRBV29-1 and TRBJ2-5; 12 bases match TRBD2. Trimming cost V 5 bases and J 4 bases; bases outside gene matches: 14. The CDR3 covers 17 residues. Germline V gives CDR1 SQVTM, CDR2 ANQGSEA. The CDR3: CSVQGLAGGPVGETQYF. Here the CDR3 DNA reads TGCAGCGTTCAAGGGCTAGCGGGGGGGCCTGTTGGAGAGACCCAGTACTTC. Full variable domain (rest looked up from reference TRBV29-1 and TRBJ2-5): SAVISQKPSRDICQRGTSLTIQCQVDSQVTMMFWYRQQPGQSLTLIATANQGSEATYESGFVIDKFPISRPNLTFSTLTVSNMSPEDSSIYLCSVQGLAGGPVGETQYFGPGTRLLVL.

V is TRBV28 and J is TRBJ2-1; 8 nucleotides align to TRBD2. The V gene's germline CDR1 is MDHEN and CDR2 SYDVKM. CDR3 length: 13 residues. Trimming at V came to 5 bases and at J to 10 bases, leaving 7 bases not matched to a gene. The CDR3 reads CASSPGRAKEQFF. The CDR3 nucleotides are TGTGCCAGCAGTCCCGGGAGGGCAAAGGAGCAGTTCTTC.

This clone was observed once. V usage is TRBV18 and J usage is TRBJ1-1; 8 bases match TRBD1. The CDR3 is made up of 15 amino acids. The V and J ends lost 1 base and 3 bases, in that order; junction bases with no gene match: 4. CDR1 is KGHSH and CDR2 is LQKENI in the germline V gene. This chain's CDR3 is CASSPRTGRDTEAFF. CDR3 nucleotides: TGTGCCAGCTCACCACGGACAGGGAGGGACACTGAAGCTTTCTTT.

In nucleotides, the CDR3 is TGTGCTAGTGGTTTATTCCTGGAGCAGTTCTTC. Protein: CASGLFLEQFF. The chain has TRBV12-5 and TRBJ2-1; D is unresolved. The V end was cut by 3 bases, the J end by 10 bases, with 7 bases between. This CDR3 contains 11 residues. The germline gives CDR1 LGHNT, CDR2 FRNRAP.

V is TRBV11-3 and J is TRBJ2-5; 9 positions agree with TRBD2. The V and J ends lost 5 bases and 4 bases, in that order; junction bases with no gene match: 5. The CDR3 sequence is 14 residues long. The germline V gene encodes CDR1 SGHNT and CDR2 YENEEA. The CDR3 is CASSRGGGLETQYF. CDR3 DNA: TGTGCCAGCAGCCGCGGGGGGGGATTAGAGACCCAGTACTTC.

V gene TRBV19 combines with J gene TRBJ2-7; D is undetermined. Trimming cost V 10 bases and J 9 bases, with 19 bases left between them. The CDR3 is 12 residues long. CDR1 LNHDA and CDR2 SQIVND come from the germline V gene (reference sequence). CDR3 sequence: CATRGVSFGQYF. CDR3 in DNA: TGTGCCACCCGAGGAGTCTCATTTGGGCAGTACTTC.

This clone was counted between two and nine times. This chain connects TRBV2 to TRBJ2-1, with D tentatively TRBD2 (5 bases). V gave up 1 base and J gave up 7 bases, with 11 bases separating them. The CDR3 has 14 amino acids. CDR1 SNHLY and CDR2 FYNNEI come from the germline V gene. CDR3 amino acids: CASSEVWERNEQFF. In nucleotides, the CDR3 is TGTGCCAGCAGTGAAGTGTGGGAGAGGAATGAGCAGTTCTTC.